These 13 T cell receptor beta chains were sequenced from one sample in a study of glioma-infiltrating T cells. TCR alpha and beta CDR3 regions were amplified from RNA using iRepertoire nested multiplex PCR. TCRdb called the multiplex PCR reads again in MiXCR, with one record for every CDR3 protein. The sample has about 180,000 distinct CDR3 sequences, around 45% seen once; the top ten hold roughly 5.2%. The sequenced sample was glioma tissue, nonneoplastic brain tissue, or PBMCs (not recorded which). The receptors derive from a human donor with low-grade glioma or glioblastoma, undergoing nonglioma brain surgery, or in good health (not recorded which).

In its sample, this clonotype was seen many times. The chain joins TRBV28 to TRBJ2-7; D is ambiguous. Trimming pared 4 bases from V and 2 bases from J, leaving 15 bases between. Germline V gene lookup returns CDR1 MDHEN and CDR2 SYDVKM. CDR3 length: 15 amino acids. The DNA of the CDR3 is TGTGCCAGCAGTTCTACCACCGGTCGGGCCTACGAGCAGTACTTC. This encodes CASSSTTGRAYEQYF.

Only one count was recorded for this clonotype. The V and J genes are TRBV6-2 or TRBV6-3 and TRBJ1-5; D is uncertain. The CDR3 is made up of 13 amino acids. Germline-derived CDR1 and CDR2 are MNHEY and SVGEGT. Trimming stripped 5 bases from V and 10 bases from J, with 15 bases between. CDR3 loop: CASSERLNSPQHF. For the CDR3, the DNA is TGTGCCAGCAGTGAGCGCCTGAATTCCCCCCAGCATTTT.

This clonotype was recorded many times. The chain links TRBV28 to TRBJ1-5; D remains unclear. The CDR3 runs to 13 residues. V shed 4 bases and J shed 4 bases, with 8 bases lying between them. Per the germline V gene, CDR1 is MDHEN and CDR2 is SYDVKM. CDR3 sequence: CASSYDVNQPQHF. The CDR3 bases are TGTGCCAGCAGTTACGACGTTAATCAGCCCCAGCATTTT.

On this clonotype itself: A read error may account for a junction end that differs from germline. The chain is built from TRBV19 and TRBJ1-1; D is unresolved. The CDR3 loop spans 13 amino acids. Germline CDR1 is LNHDA and CDR2 is SQIVND (reference sequence). The CDR3 loop is CAISPHGDFEAFF. CDR3 bases: TGTGCCATTAGTCCCCACGGCGACTTTGAAGCTTTCTTT.

Remarks on this clonotype: With a much larger clone just one base away, this may be a read error. V and J are TRBV20-1 and TRBJ1-2; TRBD1 might be the D (6 bases). Trimming stripped 8 bases from V and 4 bases from J, with 20 bases between. The CDR3 is 14 amino acids. Germline V gives CDR1 DFQATT, CDR2 SNEGSKA (reference sequence). CDR3 sequence reads: CSTLVTCRGYGYTF. The CDR3 DNA sequence: TGCAGTACTCTCGTTACGTGCAGGGGCTATGGCTACACCTTC.

This chain links TRBV7-7 with TRBJ2-5; D call uncertain. Trimming took off 5 bases at V and 5 bases at J, with 9 bases between the two ends. The CDR3 extends over 12 amino acids. CDR1 is SSHAT, CDR2 FNYEAQ, per germline (reference sequence). The CDR3 nucleotides are TGTGCCAGCAGCCTTAACGGGGAGACCCAGTACTTC. Its translation: CASSLNGETQYF.

The chain links TRBV10-3 to TRBJ2-3; D ambiguous. This CDR3 spans 14 amino acids. Per germline, CDR1 ENHRY and CDR2 SYGVKD. V lost 11 bases and J 0 bases, leaving 15 bases between the germline ends. CDR3 in DNA: TGTGCCGCCGGCGAGAGTACTAGCACAGATACGCAGTATTTT. Amino acids: CAAGESTSTDTQYF.

A single count supports this clonotype. V gene TRBV20-1 combines with J gene TRBJ2-1; D gene uncertain. Germline CDR1 and CDR2: DFQATT and SNEGSKA (reference sequence). Trimming removed 3 bases from V and 10 bases from J, with 10 bases in between. The CDR3 length is 11 residues. The CDR3 DNA is TGCAGTGCTAGGTCTAGAGGCGAGCAGTTCTTC. It is translated as CSARSRGEQFF.

Concerning this clonotype itself: A read error may be the cause here, since a much bigger clone is one base away. The chain combines TRBV20-1 with TRBJ2-1; maybe TRBD2 (5 bases). The CDR3 spans 14 residues. V was cut by 3 bases and J by 2 bases, with 11 bases left in between. Germline assignment: CDR1 DFQATT and CDR2 SNEGSKA (reference sequence). CDR3: CSARGNSAYNEQFF. The CDR3 region has the DNA TGCAGTGCTAGGGGGAATAGCGCCTACAATGAGCAGTTCTTC.

This clonotype was seen at least ten times. The CDR3, as DNA: TGCGCCAGCAGTGAGTCTAGCGGGGGCTCCTACGAGCAGTACTTC. It encodes CASSESSGGSYEQYF. The genes are TRBV10-2 and TRBJ2-7; 9 bases agree with TRBD2. This CDR3 comprises 15 residues. Germline V gene sequence: CDR1 WSHSY, CDR2 SAAADI. The trim removed 0 bases at V and 0 bases at J, leaving 0 bases unmatched.

Concerning this clonotype: A single base separates this from a much larger clone, so it may be a read error. This chain links TRBV7-2 with TRBJ2-7, with TRBD2 matching over 12 bases. The CDR3 runs 12 residues. The V gene end was trimmed by 10 bases and the J gene end by 8 bases; junction bases not matched to a gene: 6. Germline loops: CDR1 SGHTA, CDR2 FQGNSA. The CDR3 loop is CATGTSGYKQYF. CDR3 DNA sequence: TGTGCCACTGGGACTAGCGGGTACAAGCAGTACTTC. Full variable domain (outside the CDR3, taken from reference TRBV7-2 and TRBJ2-7): GAGVSQSPSNKVTEKGKDVELRCDPISGHTALYWYRQSLGQGLEFLIYFQGNSAPDKSGLPSDRFSAERTGGSVSTLTIQRTQQEDSAVYLCATGTSGYKQYFGPGTRLTVT.

Many counts were recorded for this clonotype. This chain joins TRBV27 and TRBJ2-4, with TRBD1 matching over 11 bases. The junction had 3 bases not matched to a gene; V was cut back by 4 bases and J by 1 base. Germline CDR1 and CDR2: MNHEY and SMNVEV (reference sequence). This CDR3 contains 16 residues. The CDR3 bases are TGTGCCAGCAGTTACGGACAGGGGGCTGCCAAAAACATTCAGTACTTC. Translated, it gives CASSYGQGAAKNIQYF.

With respect to this clonotype: This clone may be a read error of a much larger clone one base away. Here the CDR3 reads CASSSPSGAQETQYF. The CDR3 DNA reads as TGTGCCAGCAGTTCCCCCTCGGGGGCCCAAGAGACCCAGTACTTC. The chain links TRBV28 to TRBJ2-5; D is tentatively TRBD1 or TRBD2 (6 bases each). This CDR3 spans 15 amino acids. From germline, CDR1 is MDHEN and CDR2 SYDVKM. V shed 4 bases and J shed 1 base, with 13 bases lying between them. The full variable domain, rest sourced from reference TRBV28 and TRBJ2-5, is DVKVTQSSRYLVKRTGEKVFLECVQDMDHENMFWYRQDPGLGLRLIYFSYDVKMKEKGDIPEGYSVSREKKERFSLILESASTNQTSMYLCASSSPSGAQETQYFGPGTRLLVL.